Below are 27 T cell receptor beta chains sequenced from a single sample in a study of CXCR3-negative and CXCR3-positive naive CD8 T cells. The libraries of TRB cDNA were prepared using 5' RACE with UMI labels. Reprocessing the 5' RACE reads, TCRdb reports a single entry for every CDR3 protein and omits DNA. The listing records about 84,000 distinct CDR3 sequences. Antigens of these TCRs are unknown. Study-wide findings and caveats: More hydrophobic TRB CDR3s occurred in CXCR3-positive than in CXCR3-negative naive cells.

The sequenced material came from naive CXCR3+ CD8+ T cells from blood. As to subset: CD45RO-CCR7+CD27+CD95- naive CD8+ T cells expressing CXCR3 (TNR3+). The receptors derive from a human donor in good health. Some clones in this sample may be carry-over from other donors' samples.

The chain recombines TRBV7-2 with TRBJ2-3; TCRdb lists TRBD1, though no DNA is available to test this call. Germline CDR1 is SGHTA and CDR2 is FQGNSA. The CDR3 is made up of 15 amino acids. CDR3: CASSLAGGSGDTQYF.

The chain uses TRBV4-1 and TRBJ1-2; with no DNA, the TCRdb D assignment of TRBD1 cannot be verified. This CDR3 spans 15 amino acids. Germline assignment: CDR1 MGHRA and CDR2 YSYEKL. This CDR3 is CASSQESGGSYGYTF.

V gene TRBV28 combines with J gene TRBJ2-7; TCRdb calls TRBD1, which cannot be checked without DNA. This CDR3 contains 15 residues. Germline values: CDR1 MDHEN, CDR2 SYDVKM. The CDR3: CASSFRTGGWLEQYF.

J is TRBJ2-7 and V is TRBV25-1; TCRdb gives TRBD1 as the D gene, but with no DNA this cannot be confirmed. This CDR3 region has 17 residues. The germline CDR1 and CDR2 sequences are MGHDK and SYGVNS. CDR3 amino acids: CASSEYFGQGVTYEQYF.

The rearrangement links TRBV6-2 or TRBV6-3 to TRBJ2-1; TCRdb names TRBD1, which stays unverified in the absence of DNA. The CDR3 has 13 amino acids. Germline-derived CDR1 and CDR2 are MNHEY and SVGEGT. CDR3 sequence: CASSPGGYNEQFF.

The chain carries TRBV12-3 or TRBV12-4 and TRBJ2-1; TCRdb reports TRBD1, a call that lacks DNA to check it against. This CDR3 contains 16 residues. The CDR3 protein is CASSPALGQGANEQFF.

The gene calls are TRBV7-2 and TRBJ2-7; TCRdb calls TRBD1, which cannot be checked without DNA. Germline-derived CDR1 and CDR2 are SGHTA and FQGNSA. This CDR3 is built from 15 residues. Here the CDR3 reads CASSLTDRGSGEQYF.

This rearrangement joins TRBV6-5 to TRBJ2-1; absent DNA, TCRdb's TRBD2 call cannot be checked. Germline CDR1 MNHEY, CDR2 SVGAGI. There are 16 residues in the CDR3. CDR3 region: CASSSGTSDFYNEQFF.

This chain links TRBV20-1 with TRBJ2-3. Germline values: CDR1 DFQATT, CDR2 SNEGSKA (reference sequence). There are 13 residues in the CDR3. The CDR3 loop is CSARAEYTDTQYF.

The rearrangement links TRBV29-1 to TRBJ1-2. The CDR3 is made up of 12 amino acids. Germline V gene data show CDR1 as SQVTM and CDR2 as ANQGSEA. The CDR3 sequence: CSVFPVVYGYTF.

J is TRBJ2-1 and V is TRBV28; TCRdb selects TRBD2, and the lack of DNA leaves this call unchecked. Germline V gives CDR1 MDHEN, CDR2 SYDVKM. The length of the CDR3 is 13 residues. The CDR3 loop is CASTREGYNEQFF.

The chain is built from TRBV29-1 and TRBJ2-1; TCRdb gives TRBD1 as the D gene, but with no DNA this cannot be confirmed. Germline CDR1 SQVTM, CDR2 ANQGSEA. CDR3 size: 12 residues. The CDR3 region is CSVGQVRDEQFF.

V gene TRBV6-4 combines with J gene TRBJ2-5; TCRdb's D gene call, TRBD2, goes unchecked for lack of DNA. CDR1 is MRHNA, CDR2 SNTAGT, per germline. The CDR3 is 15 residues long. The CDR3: CAGRVTSGGQETQYF.

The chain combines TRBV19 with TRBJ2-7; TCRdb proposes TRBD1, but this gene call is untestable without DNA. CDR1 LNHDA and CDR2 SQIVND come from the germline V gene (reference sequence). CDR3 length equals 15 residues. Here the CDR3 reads CASRIRDVGAYEQYF.

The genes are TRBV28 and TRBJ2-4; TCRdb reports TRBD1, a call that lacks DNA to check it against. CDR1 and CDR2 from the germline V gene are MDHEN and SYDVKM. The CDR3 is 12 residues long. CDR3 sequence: CATRGDKNIQYF.

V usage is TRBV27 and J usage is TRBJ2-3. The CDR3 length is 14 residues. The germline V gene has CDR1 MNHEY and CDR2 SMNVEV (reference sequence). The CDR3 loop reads CASSLFGSTDTQYF.

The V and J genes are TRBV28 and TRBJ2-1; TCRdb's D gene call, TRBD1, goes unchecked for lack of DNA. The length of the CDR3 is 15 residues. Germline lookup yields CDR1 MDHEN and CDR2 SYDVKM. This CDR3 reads CASSSRGGKRDEQFF.

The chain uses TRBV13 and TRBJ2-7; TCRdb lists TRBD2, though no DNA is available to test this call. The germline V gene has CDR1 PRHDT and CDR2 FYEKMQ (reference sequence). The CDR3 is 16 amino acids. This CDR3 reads CASSPGGRYSSYEQYF.

CDR3 region: CASSLHEGARETQYF. The chain joins TRBV7-9 to TRBJ2-5; TCRdb gives TRBD1 as the D gene, but with no DNA this cannot be confirmed. Germline-derived CDR1 and CDR2 are SEHNR and FQNEAQ (reference sequence). The CDR3 is 15 amino acids.

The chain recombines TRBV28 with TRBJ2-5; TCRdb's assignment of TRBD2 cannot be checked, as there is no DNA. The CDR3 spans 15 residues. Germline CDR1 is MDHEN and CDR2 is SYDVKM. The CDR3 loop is CASSFWDEREETQYF.

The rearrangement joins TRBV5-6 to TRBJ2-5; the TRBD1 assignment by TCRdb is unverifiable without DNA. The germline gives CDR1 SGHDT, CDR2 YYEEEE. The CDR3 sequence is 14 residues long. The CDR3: CASSPGYSRETQYF.

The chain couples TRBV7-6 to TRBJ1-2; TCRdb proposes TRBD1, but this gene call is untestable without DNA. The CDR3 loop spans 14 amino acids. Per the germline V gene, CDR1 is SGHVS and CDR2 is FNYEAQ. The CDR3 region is CASSLGGSDYGYTF.

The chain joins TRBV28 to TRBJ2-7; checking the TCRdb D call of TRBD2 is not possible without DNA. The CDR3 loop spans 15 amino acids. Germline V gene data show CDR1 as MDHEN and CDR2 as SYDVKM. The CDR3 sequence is CASSPRTSGHYEQYF.

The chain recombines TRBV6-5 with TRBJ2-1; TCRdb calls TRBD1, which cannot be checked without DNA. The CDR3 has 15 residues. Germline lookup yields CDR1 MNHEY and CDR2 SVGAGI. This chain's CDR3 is CASTHRVGSGNEQFF.

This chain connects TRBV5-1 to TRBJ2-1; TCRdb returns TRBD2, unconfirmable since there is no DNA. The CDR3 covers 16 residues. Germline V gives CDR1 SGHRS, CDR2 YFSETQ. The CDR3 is CASSLGPSTSGNEQFF.

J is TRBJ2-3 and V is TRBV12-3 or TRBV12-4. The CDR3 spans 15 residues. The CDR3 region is CASSLVGSITDTQYF.

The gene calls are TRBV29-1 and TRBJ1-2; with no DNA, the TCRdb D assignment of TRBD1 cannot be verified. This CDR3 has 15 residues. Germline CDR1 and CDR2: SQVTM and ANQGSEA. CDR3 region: CSVRGPGGARGGYTF.